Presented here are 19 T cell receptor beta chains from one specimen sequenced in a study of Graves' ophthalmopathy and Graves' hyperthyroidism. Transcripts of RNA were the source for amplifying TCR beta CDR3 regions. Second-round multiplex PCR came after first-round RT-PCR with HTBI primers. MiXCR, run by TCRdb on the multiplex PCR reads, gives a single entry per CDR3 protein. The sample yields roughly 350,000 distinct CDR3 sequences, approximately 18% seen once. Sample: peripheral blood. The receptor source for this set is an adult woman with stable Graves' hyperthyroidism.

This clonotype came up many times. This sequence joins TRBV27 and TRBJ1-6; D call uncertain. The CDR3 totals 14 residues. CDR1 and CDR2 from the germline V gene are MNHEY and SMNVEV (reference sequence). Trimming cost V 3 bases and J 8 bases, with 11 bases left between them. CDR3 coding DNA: TGTGCCAGCAGTTTGTCCAGGAACGATTCACCCCTCCACTTT. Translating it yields CASSLSRNDSPLHF.

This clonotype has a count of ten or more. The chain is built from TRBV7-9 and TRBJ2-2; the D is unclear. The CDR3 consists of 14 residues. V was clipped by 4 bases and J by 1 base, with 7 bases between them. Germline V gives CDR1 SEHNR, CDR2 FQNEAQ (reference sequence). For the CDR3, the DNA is TGTGCCAGCAGCTCGGACGTGAACACCGGGGAGCTGTTTTTT. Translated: CASSSDVNTGELFF.

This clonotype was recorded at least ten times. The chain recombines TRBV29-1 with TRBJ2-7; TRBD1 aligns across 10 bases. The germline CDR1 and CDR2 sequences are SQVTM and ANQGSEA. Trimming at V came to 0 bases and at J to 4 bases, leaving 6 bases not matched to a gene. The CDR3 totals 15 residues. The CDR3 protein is CSVEEMTGGTYEQYF. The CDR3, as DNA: TGCAGCGTTGAAGAGATGACAGGGGGCACATACGAGCAGTACTTC.

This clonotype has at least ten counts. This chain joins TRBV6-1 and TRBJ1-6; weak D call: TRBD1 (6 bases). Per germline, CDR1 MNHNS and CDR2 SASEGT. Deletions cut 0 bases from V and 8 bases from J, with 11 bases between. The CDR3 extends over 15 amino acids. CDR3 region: CASSEAWGADSPLHF. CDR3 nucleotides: TGTGCCAGCAGTGAAGCTTGGGGGGCTGATTCACCCCTCCACTTT.

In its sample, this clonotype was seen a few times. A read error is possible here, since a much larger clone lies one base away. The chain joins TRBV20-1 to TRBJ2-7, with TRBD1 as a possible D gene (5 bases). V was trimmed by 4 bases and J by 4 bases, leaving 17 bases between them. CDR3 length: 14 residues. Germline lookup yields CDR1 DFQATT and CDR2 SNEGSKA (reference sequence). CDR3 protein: CSATHSGNRYEQYF. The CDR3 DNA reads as TGCAGTGCTACGCACTCAGGGAACCGATACGAGCAGTACTTC.

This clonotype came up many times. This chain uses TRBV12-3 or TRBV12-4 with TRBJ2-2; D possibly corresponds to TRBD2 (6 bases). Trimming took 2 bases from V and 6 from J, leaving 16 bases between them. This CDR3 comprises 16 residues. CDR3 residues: CASSLLKFGEAGELFF. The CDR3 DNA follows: TGTGCCAGCAGTTTACTGAAGTTCGGGGAGGCCGGGGAGCTGTTTTTT.

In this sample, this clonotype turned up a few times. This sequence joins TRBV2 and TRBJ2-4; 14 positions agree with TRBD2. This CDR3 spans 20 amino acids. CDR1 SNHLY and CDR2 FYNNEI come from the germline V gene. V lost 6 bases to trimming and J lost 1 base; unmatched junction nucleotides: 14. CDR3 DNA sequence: TGTGCCAGCAGCACAGAGCCGGGACTAGCGGGAGTCCGCGCCAAAAACATTCAGTACTTC. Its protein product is CASSTEPGLAGVRAKNIQYF.

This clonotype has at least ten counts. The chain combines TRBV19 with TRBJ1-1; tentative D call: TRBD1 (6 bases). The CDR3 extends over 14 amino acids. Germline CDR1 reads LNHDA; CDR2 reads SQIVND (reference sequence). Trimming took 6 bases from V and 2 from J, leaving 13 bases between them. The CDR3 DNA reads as TGTGCCAGTAGCAGCCCACAGGGAAACACTGAAGCTTTCTTT. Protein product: CASSSPQGNTEAFF. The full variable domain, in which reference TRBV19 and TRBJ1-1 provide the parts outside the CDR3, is DGGITQSPKYLFRKEGQNVTLSCEQNLNHDAMYWYRQDPGQGLRLIYYSQIVNDFQKGDIAEGYSVSREKKESFPLTVTSAQKNPTAFYLCASSSPQGNTEAFFGQGTRLTVV.

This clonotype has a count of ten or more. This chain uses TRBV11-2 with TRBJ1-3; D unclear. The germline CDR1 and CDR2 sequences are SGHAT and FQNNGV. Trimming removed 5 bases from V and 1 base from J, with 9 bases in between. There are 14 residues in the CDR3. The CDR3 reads CASSPSRSGNTIYF. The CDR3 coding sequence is TGTGCCAGCAGCCCCAGTAGGTCTGGAAACACCATATATTTT.

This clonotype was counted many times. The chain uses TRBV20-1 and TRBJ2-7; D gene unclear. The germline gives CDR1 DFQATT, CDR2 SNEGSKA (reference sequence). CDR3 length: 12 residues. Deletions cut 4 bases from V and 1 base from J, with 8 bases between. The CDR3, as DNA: TGCAGTGCTACTGGATCATCCTACGAGCAGTACTTC. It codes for CSATGSSYEQYF.

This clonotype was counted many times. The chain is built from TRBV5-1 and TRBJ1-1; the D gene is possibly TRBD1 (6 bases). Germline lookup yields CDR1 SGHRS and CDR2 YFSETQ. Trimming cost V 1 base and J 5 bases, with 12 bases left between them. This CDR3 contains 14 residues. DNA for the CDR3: TGCGCCAGCAGCTTGATCGGACAGACGACTGAAGCTTTCTTT. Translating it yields CASSLIGQTTEAFF.

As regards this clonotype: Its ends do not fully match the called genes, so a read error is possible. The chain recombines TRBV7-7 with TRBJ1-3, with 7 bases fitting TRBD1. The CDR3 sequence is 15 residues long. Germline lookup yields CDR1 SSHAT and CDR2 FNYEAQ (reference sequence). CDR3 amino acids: CASSLGPGGGNTICF. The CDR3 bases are TGTGCCAGCAGCCTAGGTCCAGGGGGTGGAAACACCATATGTTTT. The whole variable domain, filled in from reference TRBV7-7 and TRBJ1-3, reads GAGVSQSPRYKVTKRGQDVTLRCDPISSHATLYWYQQALGQGPEFLTYFNYEAQPDKSGLPSDRFSAERPEGSISTLTIQRTEQRDSAMYRCASSLGPGGGNTICFGEGSWLTVV.

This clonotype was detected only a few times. This CDR3 reads CASSFDRLAKNIQYF. CDR3 in DNA: TGTGCCAGCAGCTTTGACAGATTAGCCAAAAACATTCAGTACTTC. The V and J genes are TRBV7-2 and TRBJ2-4; D possibly corresponds to TRBD1 (5 bases). Germline CDR1 is SGHTA and CDR2 is FQGNSA. Between the trimmed V and J ends, which lost 3 bases and 0 bases, there was a span of 9 bases. The length of the CDR3 is 15 residues.

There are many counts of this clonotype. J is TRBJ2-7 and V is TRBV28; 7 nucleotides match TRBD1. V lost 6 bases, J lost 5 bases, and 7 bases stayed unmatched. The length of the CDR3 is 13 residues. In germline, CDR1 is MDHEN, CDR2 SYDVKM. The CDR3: CASRGQGVHEQYF. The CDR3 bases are TGTGCCAGCAGAGGCCAGGGGGTCCACGAGCAGTACTTC.

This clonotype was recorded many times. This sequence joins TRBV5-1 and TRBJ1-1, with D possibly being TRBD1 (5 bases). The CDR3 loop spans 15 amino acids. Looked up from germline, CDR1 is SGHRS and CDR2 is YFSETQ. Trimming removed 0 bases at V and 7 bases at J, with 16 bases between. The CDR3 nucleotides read TGCGCCAGCAGCTTGGAAGAGGGGCTTAGGCTTGAAGCTTTCTTT. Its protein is CASSLEEGLRLEAFF.

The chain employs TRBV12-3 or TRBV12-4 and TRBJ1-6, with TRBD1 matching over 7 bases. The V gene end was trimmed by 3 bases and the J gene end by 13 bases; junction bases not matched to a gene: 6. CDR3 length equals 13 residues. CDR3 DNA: TGTGCCAGCAGTTTGGCCAGGGGGGTGCCCCTCCACTTT. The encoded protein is CASSLARGVPLHF.

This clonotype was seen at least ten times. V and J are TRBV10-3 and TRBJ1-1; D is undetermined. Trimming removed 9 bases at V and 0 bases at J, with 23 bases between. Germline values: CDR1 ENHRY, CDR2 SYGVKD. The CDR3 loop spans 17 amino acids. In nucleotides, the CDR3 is TGTGCCATTGCGACCAGGCTCCGGGCCGGGATGAACACTGAAGCTTTCTTT. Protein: CAIATRLRAGMNTEAFF.

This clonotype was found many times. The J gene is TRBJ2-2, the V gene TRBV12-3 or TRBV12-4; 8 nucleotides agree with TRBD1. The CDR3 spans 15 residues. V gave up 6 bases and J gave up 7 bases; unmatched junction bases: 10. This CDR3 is CASRTGTGVIGELFF. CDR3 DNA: TGTGCCAGCAGGACCGGGACAGGAGTGATCGGGGAGCTGTTTTTT.

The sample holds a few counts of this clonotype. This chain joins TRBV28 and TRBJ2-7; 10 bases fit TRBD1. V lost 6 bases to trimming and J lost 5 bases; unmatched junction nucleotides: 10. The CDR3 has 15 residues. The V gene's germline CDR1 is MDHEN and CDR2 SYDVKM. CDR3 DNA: TGTGCCAGCAGCTTCTCCGGGACAGGGGCGCACGAGCAGTACTTC. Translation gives CASSFSGTGAHEQYF.